The clone carrying this T cell receptor delta chain was seen a few times. Germline assignment: CDR1 GEAIGNYY and CDR2 EKD. The CDR3 runs 15 residues. Trimming removed 0 bases from V and 7 bases from J; junction bases left unmatched: 10. TCRdb re-called clones from the RT-PCR reads using CATT. The profile covers roughly 1,700 delta-chain clones, with approximately 48% appearing a single time and under 60% taken by the ten largest. These data belong to a study of gamma-delta T cells after stem cell transplantation. This TCR was recovered from a human donor. It is not recorded whose cells these are; they may come from a transplant donor. Sequencing was performed on gamma-delta T cells. The chain is built from TRDV2 and TRDJ1; 7 bases fit TRDD3. CDR3 residues: CACDTVGDKGGKLIF. For the CDR3, the DNA is TGTGCCTGTGACACCGTCGGGGATAAGGGCGGTAAACTCATCTTT.